The TCR beta chain under discussion was sequenced for a study of T cells in Graves' hyperthyroidism and ophthalmopathy. Study findings and constraints: Among thyroid clonotypes expanded above 0.001, most also appeared in blood. Ophthalmopathy was told apart from stable hyperthyroidism by a 13 V-J model.

The ends were cut back, 3 bases at V and 2 bases at J, with 7 bases in the middle. The CDR3 spans 13 residues. The TCR beta CDR3 regions underwent amplification using RNA transcripts as the source. Using the HTBI primer set, a first-round RT-PCR was run on the TCR CDR3. TCRdb re-called the multiplex PCR reads with MiXCR, one entry per CDR3 protein. The table lists about 480,000 distinct CDR3 sequences, around a quarter of them singletons. Ophthalmopathy patients had moderate-to-severe active disease, CAS ≥3, NOSPECS ≥4, and disease duration under 3 months. At least ten counts were recorded for this clonotype. Its antigen is not identified.

The TCR sequence derives from a woman aged 30 to 39 with Graves' ophthalmopathy. V usage is TRBV12-3 or TRBV12-4 and J usage is TRBJ1-2; D remains unclear. The sequencing sample was made of blood. The CDR3 here is CASSFGLNYGYTF. The CDR3 DNA reads TGTGCCAGCAGTTTTGGACTAAACTATGGCTACACCTTC.